This T cell receptor (beta chain) was sequenced during a study of OX40 agonist ivuxolimab in advanced cancers. The V and J ends lost 0 bases and 7 bases, in that order; junction bases with no gene match: 17. This CDR3 is 18 amino acids long. The germline V gene has CDR1 LGHNA and CDR2 YNFKEQ. Clones were read by immunoSEQ multiplex PCR, and TCRdb kept only the in-frame ones, dropping some. The table lists nearly 85,000 clones, 65% to 90% of them singletons. The source of this sequence is an adult with an advanced solid tumor such as melanoma, head and neck, liver or kidney cancer. V and J are TRBV4-2 and TRBJ1-2; 7 nucleotides line up with TRBD1. The sequences come from CD4+ or CD8+ T cells sorted from blood, collected in a trial of the OX40 agonist ivuxolimab. The CDR3 nucleotides are TGTGCCAGCAGCCAAGATACCCGAGCTGACAGGGCAGGACGTGGCTACACCTTC. Residues: CASSQDTRADRAGRGYTF.